These T cell receptor beta chains were read from a single sample in a study of cytomegalovirus exposure and HLA in healthy donors. Sequenced by immunoSEQ multiplex PCR; TCRdb stores in-frame clones only, minus some. The table lists some 80,000 clones, almost 97% of them singletons. Sequenced: PBMCs. All receptors derive from a man aged 18-30 years in good health and CMV-seropositive. CDR3s include the opening cysteine and the closing phenylalanine or tryptophan. Fields, in order: CDR3 protein, CDR3 DNA, D gene, V gene, J gene, clone size, CDR3 length. A D gene is named only where the DNA matches it firmly. Clone size, where shown, is once, few, many, or a class for clones that have expanded.

CDR3: CASSSSFKEGTGRHYGYTF
DNA: TGTGCCAGCAGCTCGTCATTCAAAGAAGGGACAGGGCGACACTATGGCTACACCTTC
D: TRBD1
V: TRBV11-2
J: TRBJ1-2
size: .
length: 19

CDR3: CASSLRDSIEQYF
DNA: TGCGCCAGCAGCTTGAGGGACAGTATCGAGCAGTACTTC
D: TRBD1
V: TRBV5-1
J: TRBJ2-7
size: .
length: 13

CDR3: CATKQGSVGNQPQHF
DNA: TGTGCCACCAAACAGGGGTCCGTAGGCAATCAGCCCCAGCATTTT
D: TRBD1
V: TRBV2
J: TRBJ1-5
size: .
length: 15

CDR3: CAISGAGGPYEQYF
DNA: TGTGCCATCAGTGGGGCAGGGGGTCCCTACGAGCAGTACTTC
D: TRBD1
V: TRBV10-3
J: TRBJ2-7
size: .
length: 14

CDR3: CASSFKTGVSYEQYF
DNA: TGTGCCAGCAGTTTTAAGACAGGGGTTTCCTACGAGCAGTACTTC
D: TRBD1
V: TRBV27
J: TRBJ2-7
size: .
length: 15

CDR3: CSVVGTGGGYNEQFF
DNA: TGCAGCGTTGTTGGGACAGGGGGCGGCTACAATGAGCAGTTCTTC
D: TRBD1
V: TRBV29-1
J: TRBJ2-1
size: .
length: 15

CDR3: CASSHAIDRGLSYEQYF
DNA: TGCGCCAGCAGCCATGCGATCGACAGGGGTCTTTCCTACGAGCAGTACTTC
D: TRBD1
V: TRBV4-1
J: TRBJ2-7
size: .
length: 17

CDR3: CASSSISSTEAFF
DNA: TGTGCCAGCAGCTCCATTAGTAGCACTGAAGCTTTCTTT
D: .
V: TRBV7-2
J: TRBJ1-1
size: .
length: 13

CDR3: CASSYSGQTNQPQHF
DNA: TGTGCCAGCAGTTACTCGGGACAAACAAATCAGCCCCAGCATTTT
D: .
V: TRBV6-5
J: TRBJ1-5
size: .
length: 15

CDR3: CASSTKQGAPYEQYF
DNA: TGTGCCAGCTCAACCAAACAGGGGGCCCCCTACGAGCAGTACTTC
D: TRBD1
V: TRBV18
J: TRBJ2-7
size: .
length: 15

CDR3: CASSFGRQSTDTQYF
DNA: TGTGCCAGCAGCTTCGGCAGGCAGAGCACAGATACGCAGTATTTT
D: .
V: TRBV11-1
J: TRBJ2-3
size: .
length: 15

CDR3: CASKGVLNEQFF
DNA: TGTGCCAGCAAGGGGGTGCTCAATGAGCAGTTCTTC
D: .
V: TRBV6-4
J: TRBJ2-1
size: .
length: 12

CDR3: CASSAGRQETQYF
DNA: TGTGCCAGCAGCGCCGGCAGGCAAGAGACCCAGTACTTC
D: .
V: TRBV9
J: TRBJ2-5
size: once
length: 13

CDR3: CASSNPSERGSYEQYF
DNA: TGTGCCAGCAGCAACCCCTCCGAGCGGGGCTCCTACGAGCAGTACTTC
D: TRBD2
V: TRBV7-9
J: TRBJ2-7
size: .
length: 16

CDR3: CASSVEGGPTDTQYF
DNA: TGTGCCAGCAGCGTAGAGGGGGGGCCCACAGATACGCAGTATTTT
D: .
V: TRBV9
J: TRBJ2-3
size: .
length: 15

CDR3: CASSLRGDGGELFF
DNA: TGCGCCAGCAGCCTCAGGGGGGACGGCGGGGAGCTGTTTTTT
D: .
V: TRBV4-1
J: TRBJ2-2
size: .
length: 14

CDR3: CASSRRGGTGDFNEQFF
DNA: TGTGCCAGCAGCCGCAGGGGAGGGACAGGGGATTTTAATGAGCAGTTCTTC
D: TRBD1
V: TRBV13
J: TRBJ2-1
size: .
length: 17

CDR3: CASSYGGQVAGELFF
DNA: TGTGCCAGCAGTTACGGGGGACAGGTGGCCGGGGAGCTGTTTTTT
D: TRBD1
V: TRBV25-1
J: TRBJ2-2
size: .
length: 15

CDR3: CASSRLSGGYEQYF
DNA: TGTGCCAGCAGCAGACTGAGCGGGGGCTACGAGCAGTACTTC
D: TRBD2
V: TRBV7-9
J: TRBJ2-7
size: .
length: 14

CDR3: CASSLGLGGRNEQFF
DNA: TGTGCCAGCAGCTTAGGACTGGGGGGGAGAAATGAGCAGTTCTTC
D: TRBD2
V: TRBV5-6
J: TRBJ2-1
size: .
length: 15

CDR3: CASSWTSGRGEQYF
DNA: TGCGCCAGCAGCTGGACTAGCGGGAGAGGCGAGCAGTACTTC
D: TRBD2
V: TRBV5-1
J: TRBJ2-7
size: .
length: 14

CDR3: CASSSRLAIEGEQYF
DNA: TGTGCCAGCAGCTCGCGACTAGCCATAGAAGGGGAGCAGTACTTC
D: TRBD2
V: TRBV9
J: TRBJ2-7
size: few
length: 15

CDR3: CASSQDLGGGYGELFF
DNA: TGCGCCAGCAGCCAAGATCTAGGGGGCGGTTACGGGGAGCTGTTTTTT
D: TRBD1
V: TRBV4-1
J: TRBJ2-2
size: .
length: 16

CDR3: CASSPQGGGNIQYF
DNA: TGTGCCAGCAGTCCACAGGGTGGGGGAAACATTCAGTACTTC
D: .
V: TRBV6-5
J: TRBJ2-4
size: .
length: 14

CDR3: CASSRRLASEQYF
DNA: TGTGCCAGCAGTCGTCGACTAGCAAGCGAGCAGTACTTC
D: TRBD2
V: TRBV27
J: TRBJ2-7
size: .
length: 13

CDR3: CSVYSSWETQYF
DNA: TGCAGCGTTTACAGTTCGTGGGAGACCCAGTACTTC
D: .
V: TRBV29-1
J: TRBJ2-5
size: .
length: 12

CDR3: CAWSDSYEQYF
DNA: TGTGCCTGGAGTGACAGCTACGAGCAGTACTTC
D: .
V: TRBV30
J: TRBJ2-7
size: .
length: 11

CDR3: CASSEEGGRAYSYEQYF
DNA: TGTGCCAGCAGTGAAGAGGGCGGGAGGGCCTACTCCTACGAGCAGTACTTC
D: TRBD2
V: TRBV6-1
J: TRBJ2-7
size: .
length: 17

CDR3: CASSLDETPIYNEQFF
DNA: TGTGCCAGCAGCTTAGACGAGACACCTATCTACAATGAGCAGTTCTTC
D: .
V: TRBV7-9
J: TRBJ2-1
size: .
length: 16

CDR3: CASSSSGSTADTQYF
DNA: TGTGCCAGCAGTTCTAGCGGGAGTACAGCAGATACGCAGTATTTT
D: TRBD2
V: TRBV5-6
J: TRBJ2-3
size: .
length: 15

CDR3: CASSLAPGTGFREQYF
DNA: TGTGCCAGCAGCTTAGCGCCGGGGACAGGGTTCCGCGAGCAGTACTTC
D: TRBD1
V: TRBV7-8
J: TRBJ2-7
size: .
length: 16

CDR3: CASSFRGGGLGYEQFF
DNA: TGTGCCAGCAGCTTTAGAGGGGGGGGTCTCGGATATGAGCAGTTCTTC
D: .
V: TRBV13
J: TRBJ2-1
size: .
length: 16

CDR3: CASSLGDSQETQYF
DNA: TGCGCCAGCAGCTTGGGGGACAGCCAAGAGACCCAGTACTTC
D: TRBD1
V: TRBV5-1
J: TRBJ2-5
size: .
length: 14

CDR3: CASSPGGTGSGQPQHF
DNA: TGTGCCAGCTCACCTGGAGGGACAGGGTCAGGTCAGCCCCAGCATTTT
D: TRBD1
V: TRBV18
J: TRBJ1-5
size: .
length: 16

CDR3: CAFQTGGSTEAFF
DNA: TGTGCCTTTCAGACAGGGGGTTCCACTGAAGCTTTCTTT
D: TRBD1
V: TRBV30
J: TRBJ1-1
size: .
length: 13

CDR3: CASSLGPGELFF
DNA: TGCGCCAGCAGCTTGGGGCCCGGGGAGCTGTTTTTT
D: .
V: TRBV5-1
J: TRBJ2-2
size: .
length: 12

CDR3: CASGLGLQGTEAFF
DNA: TGTGCTAGTGGTTTGGGATTACAGGGGACTGAAGCTTTCTTT
D: TRBD1
V: TRBV12-5
J: TRBJ1-1
size: .
length: 14

CDR3: CASSYSRGLNEQFF
DNA: TGTGCCAGCAGTTACTCGAGGGGGCTCAATGAGCAGTTCTTC
D: TRBD1
V: TRBV6-5
J: TRBJ2-1
size: .
length: 14

CDR3: CASSPTGSSGELFF
DNA: TGCGCCAGCAGCCCGACAGGGTCTAGCGGGGAGCTGTTTTTT
D: TRBD1
V: TRBV5-1
J: TRBJ2-2
size: .
length: 14

CDR3: CASSLGVRTQPQHF
DNA: TGTGCCAGCAGTTTAGGAGTACGCACCCAGCCCCAGCATTTT
D: .
V: TRBV27
J: TRBJ1-5
size: .
length: 14

CDR3: CASSFGGNQETQYF
DNA: TGCGCCAGCAGCTTTGGGGGGAACCAAGAGACCCAGTACTTC
D: .
V: TRBV5-1
J: TRBJ2-5
size: .
length: 14

CDR3: CASSRGQGYNEQFF
DNA: TGTGCCAGCAGCCGCGGACAGGGTTACAATGAGCAGTTCTTC
D: TRBD1
V: TRBV7-3
J: TRBJ2-1
size: .
length: 14

CDR3: CASSDRATDTQYF
DNA: TGTGCCAGCAGCGACAGGGCCACAGATACGCAGTATTTT
D: TRBD1
V: TRBV14
J: TRBJ2-3
size: .
length: 13

CDR3: CAIRGTSGRRGYNEQFF
DNA: TGTGCCATCAGAGGGACTAGCGGGAGGCGAGGGTACAATGAGCAGTTCTTC
D: TRBD2
V: TRBV10-3
J: TRBJ2-1
size: .
length: 17

CDR3: CASIEGGSFRSEAFF
DNA: TGTGCCAGCATCGAAGGGGGATCGTTTCGGTCTGAAGCTTTCTTT
D: .
V: TRBV13
J: TRBJ1-1
size: .
length: 15

CDR3: CSAVPGQYQETQYF
DNA: TGCAGCGCCGTCCCGGGACAGTACCAAGAGACCCAGTACTTC
D: TRBD1
V: TRBV29-1
J: TRBJ2-5
size: .
length: 14

CDR3: CASSPLVGQFYGYTF
DNA: TGTGCCAGCAGCCCGCTCGTCGGACAATTCTATGGCTACACCTTC
D: .
V: TRBV11-2
J: TRBJ1-2
size: .
length: 15

CDR3: CASSETSGINNEQFF
DNA: TGTGCCAGCAGCGAGACTAGCGGGATAAACAATGAGCAGTTCTTC
D: TRBD2
V: TRBV6-1
J: TRBJ2-1
size: .
length: 15

CDR3: CASSVGTGTRRAFF
DNA: TGTGCCAGCAGCGTAGGAACAGGGACTAGAAGAGCTTTCTTT
D: .
V: TRBV9
J: TRBJ1-1
size: .
length: 14

CDR3: CASSLEAGWGTDTQYF
DNA: TGTGCCAGCAGCTTAGAGGCGGGCTGGGGCACAGATACGCAGTATTTT
D: .
V: TRBV7-2
J: TRBJ2-3
size: .
length: 16

CDR3: CASSGQGRTNYGYTF
DNA: TGTGCCAGCAGCGGACAGGGACGGACTAATTATGGCTACACCTTC
D: TRBD1
V: TRBV9
J: TRBJ1-2
size: .
length: 15

CDR3: CASSLGRGQREGGTDTQYF
DNA: TGTGCCAGCAGCTTAGGGAGAGGACAGCGGGAGGGCGGCACAGATACGCAGTATTTT
D: TRBD2
V: TRBV7-6
J: TRBJ2-3
size: .
length: 19

CDR3: CASSKFVDSGSAYGYTF
DNA: TGTGCCAGCAGCAAATTTGTGGACTCCGGTTCAGCGTATGGCTACACCTTC
D: .
V: TRBV21-1
J: TRBJ1-2
size: .
length: 17

CDR3: CASSLDGWDYTQYF
DNA: TGTGCCAGCAGCTTAGACGGCTGGGACTATACGCAGTATTTT
D: .
V: TRBV7-6
J: TRBJ2-3
size: .
length: 14

CDR3: CASSLVGGRDPDTQYF
DNA: TGCGCCAGCAGCTTGGTGGGCGGGAGGGACCCAGATACGCAGTATTTT
D: TRBD2
V: TRBV5-1
J: TRBJ2-3
size: .
length: 16

CDR3: CASSLGDASSNEQFF
DNA: TGTGCCAGCAGCCTTGGAGACGCCTCGTCGAATGAGCAGTTCTTC
D: .
V: TRBV9
J: TRBJ2-1
size: .
length: 15

CDR3: CASSSTGTSGRYEQFF
DNA: TGTGCCAGCAGCTCTACCGGGACTAGCGGGAGATATGAGCAGTTCTTC
D: TRBD2
V: TRBV11-2
J: TRBJ2-1
size: once
length: 16

CDR3: CASSQVATSGSYEQYF
DNA: TGTGCCAGCAGCCAAGTGGCCACTAGCGGGAGCTACGAGCAGTACTTC
D: TRBD2
V: TRBV4-2
J: TRBJ2-7
size: .
length: 16